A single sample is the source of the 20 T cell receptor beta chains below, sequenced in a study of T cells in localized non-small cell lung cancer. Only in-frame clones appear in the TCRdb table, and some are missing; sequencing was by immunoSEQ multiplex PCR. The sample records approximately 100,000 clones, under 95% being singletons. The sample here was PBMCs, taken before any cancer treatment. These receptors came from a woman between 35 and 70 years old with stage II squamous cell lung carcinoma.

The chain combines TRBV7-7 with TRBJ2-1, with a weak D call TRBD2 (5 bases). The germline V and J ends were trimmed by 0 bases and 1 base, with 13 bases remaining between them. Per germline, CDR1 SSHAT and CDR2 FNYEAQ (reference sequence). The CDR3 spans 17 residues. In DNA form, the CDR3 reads TGTGCCAGCAGCTTAGCGTCCGGGGTAGGGTCCTACAATGAGCAGTTCTTC. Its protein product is CASSLASGVGSYNEQFF. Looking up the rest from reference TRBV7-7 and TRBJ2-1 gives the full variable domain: GAGVSQSPRYKVTKRGQDVTLRCDPISSHATLYWYQQALGQGPEFLTYFNYEAQPDKSGLPSDRFSAERPEGSISTLTIQRTEQRDSAMYRCASSLASGVGSYNEQFFGPGTRLTVL.

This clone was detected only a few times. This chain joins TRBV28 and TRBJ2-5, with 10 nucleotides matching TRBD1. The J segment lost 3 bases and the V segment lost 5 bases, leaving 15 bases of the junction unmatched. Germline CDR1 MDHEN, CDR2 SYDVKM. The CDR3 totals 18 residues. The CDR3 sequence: CASSPRYYRDRGKETQYF. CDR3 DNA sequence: TGTGCCAGCAGTCCAAGATATTACCGGGACAGGGGAAAAGAGACCCAGTACTTC.

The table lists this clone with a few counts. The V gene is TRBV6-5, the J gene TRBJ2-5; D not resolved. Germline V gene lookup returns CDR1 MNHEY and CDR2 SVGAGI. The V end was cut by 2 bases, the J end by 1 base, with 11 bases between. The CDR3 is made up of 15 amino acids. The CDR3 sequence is CASSYATRAQETQYF. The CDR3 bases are TGTGCCAGCAGTTACGCTACACGTGCCCAAGAGACCCAGTACTTC.

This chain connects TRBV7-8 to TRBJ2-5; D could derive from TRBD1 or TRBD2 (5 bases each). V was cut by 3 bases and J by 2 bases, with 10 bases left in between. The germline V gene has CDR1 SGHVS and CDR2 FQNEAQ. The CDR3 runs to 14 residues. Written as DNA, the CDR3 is TGTGCCAGCAGCTTGGGACGGAGGCAAGAGACCCAGTACTTC. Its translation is CASSLGRRQETQYF.

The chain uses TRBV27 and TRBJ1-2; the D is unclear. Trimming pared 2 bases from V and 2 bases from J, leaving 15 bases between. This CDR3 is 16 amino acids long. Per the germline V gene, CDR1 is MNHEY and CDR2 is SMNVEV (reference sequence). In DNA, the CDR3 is TGTGCCAGCAGTTTACGGACGCCTGGGGTAAACTATGGCTACACCTTC. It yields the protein CASSLRTPGVNYGYTF.

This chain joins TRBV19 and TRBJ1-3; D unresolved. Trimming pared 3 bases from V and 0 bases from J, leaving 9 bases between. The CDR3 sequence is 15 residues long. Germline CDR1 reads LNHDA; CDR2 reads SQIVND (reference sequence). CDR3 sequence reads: CASSMGQSSGNTIYF. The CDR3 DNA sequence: TGTGCCAGTAGTATGGGTCAGAGCTCTGGAAACACCATATATTTT.

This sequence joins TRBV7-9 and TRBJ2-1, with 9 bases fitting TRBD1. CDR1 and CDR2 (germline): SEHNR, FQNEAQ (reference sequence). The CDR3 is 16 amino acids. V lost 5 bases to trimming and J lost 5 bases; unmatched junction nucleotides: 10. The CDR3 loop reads CASSPSQGALNNEQFF. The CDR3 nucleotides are TGTGCCAGCAGCCCCTCACAGGGGGCGTTAAACAATGAGCAGTTCTTC.

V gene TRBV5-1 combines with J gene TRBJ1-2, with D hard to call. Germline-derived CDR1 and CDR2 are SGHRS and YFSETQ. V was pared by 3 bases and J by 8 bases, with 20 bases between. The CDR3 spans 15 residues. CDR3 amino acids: CASSYNPGIEDGYTF. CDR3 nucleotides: TGCGCCAGCAGCTACAACCCCGGGATCGAGGACGGCTACACCTTC.

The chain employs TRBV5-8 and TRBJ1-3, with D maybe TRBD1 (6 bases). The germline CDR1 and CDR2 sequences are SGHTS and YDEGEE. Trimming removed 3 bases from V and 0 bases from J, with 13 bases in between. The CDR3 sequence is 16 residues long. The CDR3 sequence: CASSSEPGASGNTIYF. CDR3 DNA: TGTGCCAGCAGCTCAGAGCCAGGGGCCTCTGGAAACACCATATATTTT.

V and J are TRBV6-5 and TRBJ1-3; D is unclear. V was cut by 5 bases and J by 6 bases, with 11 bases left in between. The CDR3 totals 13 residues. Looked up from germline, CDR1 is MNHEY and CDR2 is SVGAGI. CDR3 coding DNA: TGTGCCAGCAGTAAGAGGAGGCAAAACACCATATATTTT. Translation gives CASSKRRQNTIYF.

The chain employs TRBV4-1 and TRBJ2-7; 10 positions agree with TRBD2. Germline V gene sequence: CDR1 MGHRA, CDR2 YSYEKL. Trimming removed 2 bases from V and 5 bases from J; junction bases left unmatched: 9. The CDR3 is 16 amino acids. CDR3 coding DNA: TGCGCCAGCAGCCAATTTAGCGGGGGGCTCGGGGACGAGCAGTACTTC. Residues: CASSQFSGGLGDEQYF.

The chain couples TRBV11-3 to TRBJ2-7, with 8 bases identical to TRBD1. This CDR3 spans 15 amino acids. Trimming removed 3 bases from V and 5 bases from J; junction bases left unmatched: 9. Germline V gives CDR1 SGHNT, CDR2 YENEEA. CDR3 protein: CASSFGRTGTHEQYF. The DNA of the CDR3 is TGTGCCAGCAGCTTCGGGCGGACAGGGACCCACGAGCAGTACTTC. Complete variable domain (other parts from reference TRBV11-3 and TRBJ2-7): EAGVVQSPRYKIIEKKQPVAFWCNPISGHNTLYWYLQNLGQGPELLIRYENEEAVDDSQLPKDRFSAERLKGVDSTLKIQPAELGDSAVYLCASSFGRTGTHEQYFGPGTRLTVT.

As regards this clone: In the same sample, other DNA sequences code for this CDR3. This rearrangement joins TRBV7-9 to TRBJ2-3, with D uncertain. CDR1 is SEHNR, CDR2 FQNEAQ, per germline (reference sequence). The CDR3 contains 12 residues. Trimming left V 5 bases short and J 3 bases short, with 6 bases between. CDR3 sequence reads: CASSRSTDTQYF. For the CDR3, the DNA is TGTGCCAGCAGCCGAAGTACAGATACGCAGTATTTT.

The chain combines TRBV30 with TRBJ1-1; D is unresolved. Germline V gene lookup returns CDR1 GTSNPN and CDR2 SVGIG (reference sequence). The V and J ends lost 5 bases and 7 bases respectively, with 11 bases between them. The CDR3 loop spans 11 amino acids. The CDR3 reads CAWATQLEAFF. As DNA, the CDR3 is TGTGCCTGGGCCACACAGCTTGAAGCTTTCTTT.

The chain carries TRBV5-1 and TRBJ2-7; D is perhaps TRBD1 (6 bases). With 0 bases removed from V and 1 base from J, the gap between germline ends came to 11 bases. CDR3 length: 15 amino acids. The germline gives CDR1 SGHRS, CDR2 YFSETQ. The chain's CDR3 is CASSLEQGPSYEQYF. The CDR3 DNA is TGCGCCAGCAGCTTGGAACAGGGTCCGTCCTACGAGCAGTACTTC. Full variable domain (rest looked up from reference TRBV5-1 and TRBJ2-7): KAGVTQTPRYLIKTRGQQVTLSCSPISGHRSVSWYQQTPGQGLQFLFEYFSETQRNKGNFPGRFSGRQFSNSRSEMNVSTLELGDSALYLCASSLEQGPSYEQYFGPGTRLTVT.

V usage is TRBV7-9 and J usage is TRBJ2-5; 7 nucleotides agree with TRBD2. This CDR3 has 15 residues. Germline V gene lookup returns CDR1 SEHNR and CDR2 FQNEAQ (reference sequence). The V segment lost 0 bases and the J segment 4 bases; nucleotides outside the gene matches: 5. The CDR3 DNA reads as TGTGCCAGCAGCTTAGCGGGAGGGATTAGAGAGACCCAGTACTTC. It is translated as CASSLAGGIRETQYF.

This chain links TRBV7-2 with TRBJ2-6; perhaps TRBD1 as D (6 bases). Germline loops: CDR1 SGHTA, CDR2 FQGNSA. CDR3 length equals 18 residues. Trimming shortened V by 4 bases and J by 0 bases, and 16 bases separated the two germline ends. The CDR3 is CASSYRVLTLSGANVLTF. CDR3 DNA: TGTGCCAGCAGCTACAGGGTTCTCACTCTCTCTGGGGCCAACGTCCTGACTTTC.

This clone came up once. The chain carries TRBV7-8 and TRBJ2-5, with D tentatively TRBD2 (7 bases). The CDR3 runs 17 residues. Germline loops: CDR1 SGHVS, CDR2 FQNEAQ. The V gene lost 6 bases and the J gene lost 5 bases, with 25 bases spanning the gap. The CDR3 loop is CASRVTSRGAREETQYF. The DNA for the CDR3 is TGTGCCAGCAGGGTAACTTCACGGGGGGCGCGGGAGGAGACCCAGTACTTC.

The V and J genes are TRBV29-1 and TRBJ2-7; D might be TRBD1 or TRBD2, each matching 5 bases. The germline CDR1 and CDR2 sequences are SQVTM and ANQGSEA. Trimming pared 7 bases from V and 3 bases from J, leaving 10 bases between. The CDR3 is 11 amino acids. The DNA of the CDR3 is TGCAGCGCTGGGACGGTCTACGAGCAGTACTTC. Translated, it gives CSAGTVYEQYF.

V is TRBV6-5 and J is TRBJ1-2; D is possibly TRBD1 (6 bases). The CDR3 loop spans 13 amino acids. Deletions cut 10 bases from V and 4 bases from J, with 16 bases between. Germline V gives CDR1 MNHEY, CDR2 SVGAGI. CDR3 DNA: TGTGCCACCAAGACAGGTCCATCCTATGGCTACACCTTC. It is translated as CATKTGPSYGYTF.